The source of this T cell receptor beta chain is a study of blood T cell repertoires in COVID-19. On the study more broadly: Samples of COVID-19 (acute and convalescent) were obtained from the United States, Italy and Spain. Nucleic acid was either cDNA or gDNA, and it came from T cells, B-cell-depleted T cells, or PBMCs.

Original analysis: Estimated nucleated cell counts came from reference gene primer amplification. Clones were read by immunoSEQ multiplex PCR, and TCRdb kept only the in-frame ones, dropping some. The V and J calls and the clone size are those of that table, but D and trimming were determined from the DNA. The sample shows about 70,000 clones, 70% to 75% of them seen only once. The ends lost 0 bases at V and 5 bases at J; junction bases unmatched: 2. The CDR3 is 15 residues long. In germline, CDR1 is SGHTA, CDR2 FQGNSA. Sequencing was done on a sample of peripheral blood. This clonotype was sampled from a woman aged 70-85 years with acute or convalescent COVID-19. The chain combines TRBV7-2 with TRBJ1-2; 11 nucleotides align to TRBD1. CDR3 sequence: CASSLAGQGAYGYTF. CDR3 DNA: TGTGCCAGCAGCTTAGCTGGACAGGGGGCATATGGCTACACCTTC.